This T cell receptor (beta chain) was documented in a study of technical replicates of blood from several donors. Losses at the gene ends were 5 bases for V and 8 bases for J; bases not matched to a gene: 15. Germline values: CDR1 SEHNR, CDR2 FQNEAQ (reference sequence). CDR3 length equals 16 residues. Sequencing was performed with immunoSEQ multiplex PCR; in TCRdb, only in-frame clones are kept and a portion is missing. The data contain around 76,000 clones, roughly 96% of them singletons. The receptor comes from a human donor in good health. The sequenced sample was T cells isolated from PBMCs. The chain carries TRBV7-9 and TRBJ2-1, with 7 bases lining up with TRBD1. The CDR3 bases are TGTGCCAGCAGCCCCCGGGACAGTTTCTATATCTATGAGCAGTTCTTC. Residues: CASSPRDSFYIYEQFF.